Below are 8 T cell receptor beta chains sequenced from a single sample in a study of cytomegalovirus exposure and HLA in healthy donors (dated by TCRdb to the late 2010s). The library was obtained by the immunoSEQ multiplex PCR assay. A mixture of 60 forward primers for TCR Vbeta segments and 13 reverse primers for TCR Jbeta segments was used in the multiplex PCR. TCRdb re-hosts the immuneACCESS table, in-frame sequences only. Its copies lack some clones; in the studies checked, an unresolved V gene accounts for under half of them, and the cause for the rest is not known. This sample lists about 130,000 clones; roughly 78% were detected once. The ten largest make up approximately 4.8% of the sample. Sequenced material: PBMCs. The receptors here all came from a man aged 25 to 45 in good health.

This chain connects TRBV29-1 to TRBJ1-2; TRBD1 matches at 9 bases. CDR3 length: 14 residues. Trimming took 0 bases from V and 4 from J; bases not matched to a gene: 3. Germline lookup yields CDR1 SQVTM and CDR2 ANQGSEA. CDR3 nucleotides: TGCAGCGTTGAAGAGGGACAGGGCCCCTATGGCTACACCTTC. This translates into CSVEEGQGPYGYTF.

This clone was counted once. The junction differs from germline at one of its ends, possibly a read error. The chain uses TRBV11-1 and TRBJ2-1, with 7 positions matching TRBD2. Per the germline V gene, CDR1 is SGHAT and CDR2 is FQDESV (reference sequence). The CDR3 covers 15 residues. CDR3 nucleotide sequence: TGTGCCAGCAGCTTAGTTGGGGGGGGTCTCAATGGGCAGTTCTTC. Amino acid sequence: CASSLVGGGLNGQFF.

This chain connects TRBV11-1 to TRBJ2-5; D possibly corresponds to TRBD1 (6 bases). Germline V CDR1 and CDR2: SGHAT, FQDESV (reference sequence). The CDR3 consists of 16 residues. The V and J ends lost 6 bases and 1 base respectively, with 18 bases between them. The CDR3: CASRSQGRGFQETQYF. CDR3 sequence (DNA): TGTGCCAGCAGATCACAGGGAAGAGGGTTCCAAGAGACCCAGTACTTC.

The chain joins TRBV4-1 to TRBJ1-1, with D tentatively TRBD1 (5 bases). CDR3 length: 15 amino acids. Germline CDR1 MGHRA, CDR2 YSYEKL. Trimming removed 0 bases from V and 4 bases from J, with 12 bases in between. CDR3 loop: CASSQERARATEAFF. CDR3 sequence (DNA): TGCGCCAGCAGCCAAGAAAGGGCCAGGGCCACTGAAGCTTTCTTT.

DNA for the CDR3: TGTGCCAGCAGCAAGGCGGGGCCCGGGGGGTTTTCGGAGACCCAGTACTTC. It specifies CASSKAGPGGFSETQYF. This rearrangement joins TRBV9 to TRBJ2-5, with TRBD2 matching over 7 bases. The CDR3 has 17 amino acids. Germline V gives CDR1 SGDLS, CDR2 YYNGEE. V lost 4 bases and J lost 5; bases outside the gene matches: 17.

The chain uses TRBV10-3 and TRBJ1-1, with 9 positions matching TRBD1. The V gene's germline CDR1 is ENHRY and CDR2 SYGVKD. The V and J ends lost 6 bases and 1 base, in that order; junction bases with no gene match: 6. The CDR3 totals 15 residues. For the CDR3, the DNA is TGTGCCATCAGGGGGGGACAGGGAGGGAACACTGAAGCTTTCTTT. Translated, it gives CAIRGGQGGNTEAFF.

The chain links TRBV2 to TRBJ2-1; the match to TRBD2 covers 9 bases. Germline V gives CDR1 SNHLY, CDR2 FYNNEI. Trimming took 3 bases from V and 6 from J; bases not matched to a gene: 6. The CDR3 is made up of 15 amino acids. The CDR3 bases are TGTGCCAGCAGTGAGAGGCTAGCGGGGATCAATGAGCAGTTCTTC. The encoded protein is CASSERLAGINEQFF.

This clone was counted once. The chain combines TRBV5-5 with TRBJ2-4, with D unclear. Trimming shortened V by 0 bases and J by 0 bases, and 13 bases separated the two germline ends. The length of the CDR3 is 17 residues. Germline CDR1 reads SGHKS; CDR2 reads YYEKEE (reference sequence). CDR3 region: CASSLAHTNLAKNIQYF. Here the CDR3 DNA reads TGTGCCAGCAGCTTGGCTCACACCAATCTAGCCAAAAACATTCAGTACTTC.